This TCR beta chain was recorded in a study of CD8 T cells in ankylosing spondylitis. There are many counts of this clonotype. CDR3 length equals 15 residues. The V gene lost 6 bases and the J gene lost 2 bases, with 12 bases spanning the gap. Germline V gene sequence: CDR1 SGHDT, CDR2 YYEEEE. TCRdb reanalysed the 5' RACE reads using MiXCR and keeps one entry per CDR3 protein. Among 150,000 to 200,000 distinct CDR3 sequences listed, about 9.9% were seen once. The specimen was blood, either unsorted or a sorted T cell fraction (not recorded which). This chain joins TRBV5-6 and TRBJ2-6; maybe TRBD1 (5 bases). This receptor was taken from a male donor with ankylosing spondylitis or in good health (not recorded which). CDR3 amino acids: CASTPGQAGANVLTF. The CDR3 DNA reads TGTGCCAGCACCCCAGGACAAGCTGGGGCCAACGTCCTGACTTTC. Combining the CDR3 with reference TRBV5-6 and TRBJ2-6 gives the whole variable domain DAGVTQSPTHLIKTRGQQVTLRCSPKSGHDTVSWYQQALGQGPQFIFQYYEEEERQRGNFPDRFSGHQFPNYSSELNVNALLLGDSALYLCASTPGQAGANVLTFGAGSRLTVL.